The next 25 T cell receptor beta chains were all read from a single sample in a study of T-cell reconstitution after alpha-beta-depleted transplantation in children. Library preparation (for TCRbeta) was performed with unique molecular identifiers. MiXCR, applied by TCRdb to the PCR reads, yields one record per CDR3 protein. The sample holds tens of thousands of distinct CDR3 sequences; 5.5% to 7.5% are singletons and the top ten take 30%. The starting material was PBMCs, mostly from graft donor cells, obtained 60 days after TCRalphabeta/CD19-depleted stem cell transplant. The receptors were sampled from a female patient between 2 and 15 years old who had a stem cell transplant for aplastic anemia, so the T cells may come from the graft donor.

This clonotype was recorded many times. V usage is TRBV5-1 and J usage is TRBJ2-1, with TRBD1 identical over 12 bases. Per the germline V gene, CDR1 is SGHRS and CDR2 is YFSETQ. V dropped 3 bases and J dropped 5; count of bases not matched to a gene: 3. CDR3 length equals 15 residues. DNA of the CDR3: TGCGCCAGCAGCTCGGGACAGGGGGCTAACAATGAGCAGTTCTTC. Its translation is CASSSGQGANNEQFF.

Many counts were recorded for this clonotype. The chain is built from TRBV4-1 and TRBJ2-1; TRBD2 aligns across 12 bases. V was pared by 4 bases and J by 0 bases, with 13 bases of the junction left unmatched. This CDR3 contains 20 residues. Germline lookup yields CDR1 MGHRA and CDR2 YSYEKL. CDR3 in amino acids: CASSRKGLAGGRGSYNEQFF. The CDR3 nucleotides read TGCGCCAGCAGCCGGAAGGGCCTAGCGGGGGGGCGCGGCTCCTACAATGAGCAGTTCTTC.

At least ten counts were recorded for this clonotype. V and J are TRBV27 and TRBJ2-7, with 7 positions matching TRBD2. The CDR3 totals 16 residues. Germline CDR1 MNHEY, CDR2 SMNVEV (reference sequence). J gave up 1 base and V 3 bases, and 9 bases lay outside the gene matches. The CDR3: CASSFRASGASYEQYF. In DNA, the CDR3 is TGTGCCAGCAGTTTTAGGGCTAGCGGAGCTTCCTACGAGCAGTACTTC.

This clonotype occurred many times. This chain links TRBV20-1 with TRBJ2-7; D might be TRBD2 (5 bases). The germline V gene encodes CDR1 DFQATT and CDR2 SNEGSKA (reference sequence). This CDR3 has 11 residues. V lost 5 bases, J lost 3 bases, and 8 bases lay in between. CDR3 bases: TGCAGTGCTGGACGGGGCTACGAGCAGTACTTC. Residues: CSAGRGYEQYF.

Worth noting for this clonotype: The CDR3 end shows no conserved phenylalanine or tryptophan, and so a read error is likely. The chain combines TRBV4-1 with TRBJ2-1, with TRBD2 identical over 10 bases. This CDR3 has 16 amino acids. Trimming cost V 1 base and J 1 base; bases outside gene matches: 1. Germline CDR1 MGHRA, CDR2 YSYEKL. The CDR3 region has the DNA TGCGCCAGCAGCCAAGGACTAGCGGGTTCCTACAATGAGCAGTTCCTC. This encodes CASSQGLAGSYNEQFL.

The table lists this clonotype with many counts. The chain has TRBV7-9 and TRBJ2-3; the D gene is possibly TRBD2 (5 bases). Trimming took 3 bases from V and 2 from J, leaving 18 bases between them. The germline V gene encodes CDR1 SEHNR and CDR2 FQNEAQ (reference sequence). The CDR3 consists of 17 residues. The CDR3 region is CASSFGVSGDFTDTQYF. In DNA form, the CDR3 reads TGTGCCAGCAGCTTCGGGGTAAGCGGAGACTTCACAGATACGCAGTATTTT.

This sequence joins TRBV2 and TRBJ2-2; TRBD1 aligns across 10 bases. CDR3 length: 15 residues. Trimming removed 4 bases from V and 3 bases from J; junction bases left unmatched: 2. CDR1 and CDR2 (germline): SNHLY, FYNNEI. The DNA for the CDR3 is TGTGCCAGCAGTGGACAGGGGGCAGACACCGGGGAGCTGTTTTTT. Translated, it gives CASSGQGADTGELFF.

DNA for the CDR3: TGTGCCACCTTCCTCGGCAGGCGGGGAAGTAATTCACCCCTCCACTTT. Its translation is CATFLGRRGSNSPLHF. The chain joins TRBV28 to TRBJ1-6; D is ambiguous. Trimming took 10 bases from V and 6 from J, leaving 22 bases between them. The CDR3 runs to 16 residues. CDR1 is MDHEN, CDR2 SYDVKM, per germline. The full variable domain, rest sourced from reference TRBV28 and TRBJ1-6, is DVKVTQSSRYLVKRTGEKVFLECVQDMDHENMFWYRQDPGLGLRLIYFSYDVKMKEKGDIPEGYSVSREKKERFSLILESASTNQTSMYLCATFLGRRGSNSPLHFGNGTRLTVT.

This clonotype was recorded at least ten times. The CDR3 DNA sequence: TGTGCCAGCAGCCAAGCTATCCCCCTGGGGTATGGCTACACCTTC. Its translation: CASSQAIPLGYGYTF. The rearrangement links TRBV3-1 to TRBJ1-2; no clear D. Trimming cost V 1 base and J 5 bases, with 14 bases left between them. The CDR3 extends over 15 amino acids. In germline, CDR1 is LGHDT, CDR2 YNNKEL (reference sequence).

There are many counts of this clonotype. The gene calls are TRBV6-1 and TRBJ2-5, with 8 bases fitting TRBD2. J was trimmed by 5 bases and V by 6 bases; bases with no gene match: 5. Germline loops: CDR1 MNHNS, CDR2 SASEGT. The CDR3 spans 13 residues. This CDR3 reads CASRDQRGETQYF. CDR3 bases: TGTGCCAGCAGGGACCAGCGGGGGGAGACCCAGTACTTC.

The table lists this clonotype with many counts. The J gene is TRBJ1-1, the V gene TRBV12-3 or TRBV12-4; D gene uncertain. The CDR3 loop spans 12 amino acids. Trimming left V 2 bases short and J 8 bases short, with 9 bases between. CDR3 sequence reads: CASSLSLREAFF. The CDR3 nucleotides read TGTGCCAGCAGTTTAAGTCTCAGGGAAGCTTTCTTT.

This chain uses TRBV28 with TRBJ1-2; no clear D gene. This CDR3 contains 13 residues. V was trimmed by 3 bases and J by 8 bases, leaving 13 bases between them. Germline V gene sequence: CDR1 MDHEN, CDR2 SYDVKM. The CDR3, as DNA: TGTGCCAGCAGTTTTGGGAGGAATGAGGGCTACACCTTC. Translating gives CASSFGRNEGYTF.

This clonotype was counted at least ten times. The chain couples TRBV10-2 to TRBJ2-5; TRBD2 agrees at 11 bases. Germline V gene data show CDR1 as WSHSY and CDR2 as SAAADI. The V gene end was trimmed by 7 bases and the J gene end by 3 bases; junction bases not matched to a gene: 7. The CDR3 contains 15 residues. The CDR3 DNA sequence: TGCGCCAGCAAGACTAGCGGGGCCCACGAAGAGACCCAGTACTTC. Its translation: CASKTSGAHEETQYF.

This clonotype was seen more than once but under ten times. J is TRBJ2-1 and V is TRBV5-1, with TRBD2 matching over 8 bases. This CDR3 is 15 amino acids long. Germline CDR1 SGHRS, CDR2 YFSETQ. V was pared by 4 bases and J by 4 bases, with 7 bases of the junction left unmatched. CDR3 nucleotides: TGCGCCAGCAGCGTGACCGGGGGGGCGTACAATGAGCAGTTCTTC. Amino acids: CASSVTGGAYNEQFF. Using reference TRBV5-1 and TRBJ2-1 for the parts outside the CDR3, the full variable domain is KAGVTQTPRYLIKTRGQQVTLSCSPISGHRSVSWYQQTPGQGLQFLFEYFSETQRNKGNFPGRFSGRQFSNSRSEMNVSTLELGDSALYLCASSVTGGAYNEQFFGPGTRLTVL.

This clonotype appeared many times. V gene TRBV18 combines with J gene TRBJ2-5, with 9 bases that match TRBD1. With 5 bases clipped from V and 5 bases from J, the junction kept 9 bases outside the gene matches. The CDR3 sequence is 15 residues long. The V gene's germline CDR1 is KGHSH and CDR2 LQKENI. The CDR3 coding sequence is TGTGCCAGCTCAGTCACCGGGACAGGGTTTGAGACCCAGTACTTC. It translates to CASSVTGTGFETQYF.

This clonotype showed up many times. V usage is TRBV4-1 and J usage is TRBJ1-6, with D unresolved. The CDR3 is 14 amino acids. Trimming cost V 0 bases and J 8 bases, with 8 bases left between them. Per the germline V gene, CDR1 is MGHRA and CDR2 is YSYEKL. The DNA of the CDR3 is TGCGCCAGCAGCCAAGATCGATTGGATTCACCCCTCCACTTT. Its protein is CASSQDRLDSPLHF.

This clonotype turned up a few times. The chain carries TRBV3-1 and TRBJ2-5; TRBD2 agrees at 9 bases. The CDR3 consists of 16 residues. Trimming at V came to 3 bases and at J to 1 base, leaving 6 bases not matched to a gene. Germline CDR1 and CDR2: LGHDT and YNNKEL (reference sequence). For the CDR3, the DNA is TGTGCCAGCAGCCATAGACTAGCGGACCTCCAAGAGACCCAGTACTTC. This translates into CASSHRLADLQETQYF.

The rearrangement uses TRBV3-1 and TRBJ1-4; TRBD1 might be the D (5 bases). The germline V gene has CDR1 LGHDT and CDR2 YNNKEL (reference sequence). Trimming left V 0 bases short and J 7 bases short, with 18 bases between. The length of the CDR3 is 17 residues. The CDR3 DNA sequence: TGTGCCAGCAGCCAAGATTCTATAGCAGGGTGGAGTGAAAAACTGTTTTTT. It is translated as CASSQDSIAGWSEKLFF.

This clonotype was seen only a few times. This chain connects TRBV30 to TRBJ1-3, with D perhaps matching TRBD1 (5 bases). Germline V gene lookup returns CDR1 GTSNPN and CDR2 SVGIG (reference sequence). V lost 5 bases and J 0 bases, leaving 5 bases between the germline ends. This CDR3 is built from 12 residues. For the CDR3, the DNA is TGTGCCTGGGACAGCTCTGGAAACACCATATATTTT. The encoded protein is CAWDSSGNTIYF.

This clonotype was recorded at least ten times. This rearrangement joins TRBV25-1 to TRBJ2-7, with D perhaps matching TRBD1 or TRBD2 (6 bases each). The CDR3 covers 15 residues. V lost 1 base to trimming and J lost 3 bases, with 13 bases between them. Germline V gene lookup returns CDR1 MGHDK and CDR2 SYGVNS. The CDR3 coding sequence is TGTGCCAGCAGTGAATCGGTGGGGGGCTACTACGAGCAGTACTTC. Translation: CASSESVGGYYEQYF.

This clonotype has more than one count but fewer than ten. The chain employs TRBV11-2 and TRBJ1-2; D might be TRBD1 (6 bases). Germline V gene data show CDR1 as SGHAT and CDR2 as FQNNGV. This CDR3 is 13 amino acids long. V gave up 4 bases and J gave up 2 bases, with 8 bases separating them. The DNA for the CDR3 is TGTGCCAGCAGCTCTGACAGGAACTATGGCTACACCTTC. Its protein is CASSSDRNYGYTF.

This clonotype was counted at least ten times. CDR3 nucleotides: TGCGCCAGCAGCCATGCAGGAGCCGGCTACACCTTC. This codes for CASSHAGAGYTF. The V gene is TRBV4-1, the J gene TRBJ1-2; D is unresolved. V was clipped by 3 bases and J by 8 bases, with 10 bases between them. This CDR3 contains 12 residues. From germline, CDR1 is MGHRA and CDR2 YSYEKL.

The chain has TRBV4-1 and TRBJ1-4; no clear D gene. The CDR3 is 14 residues long. Between the trimmed V and J ends, which lost 1 base and 4 bases, there was a span of 7 bases. Germline-derived CDR1 and CDR2 are MGHRA and YSYEKL. The CDR3 is CASSQAPGNEKLFF. The CDR3 coding sequence is TGCGCCAGCAGCCAAGCACCAGGTAATGAAAAACTGTTTTTT.

Points on this clonotype: The DNA is omitted, as the CDR3 cannot be located on it reliably, and the CDR3 follows TCRdb's listing. The V and J genes are TRBV7-5 and TRBJ2-5; the table calls TRBD2, which could not be checked here. TRBV7-5 is marked as a pseudogene. The CDR3 length is 17 residues, termini included. The CDR3 here is CISVSEASSVGQETQYF.

This clonotype occurred many times. This chain joins TRBV9 and TRBJ2-1; no reliable D call. V was pared by 4 bases and J by 1 base, with 15 bases between. CDR1 SGDLS and CDR2 YYNGEE come from the germline V gene. The CDR3 contains 16 residues. CDR3 protein: CASSQKGSQSYNEQFF. The CDR3 coding sequence is TGTGCCAGCAGCCAGAAAGGTAGCCAGTCCTACAATGAGCAGTTCTTC.